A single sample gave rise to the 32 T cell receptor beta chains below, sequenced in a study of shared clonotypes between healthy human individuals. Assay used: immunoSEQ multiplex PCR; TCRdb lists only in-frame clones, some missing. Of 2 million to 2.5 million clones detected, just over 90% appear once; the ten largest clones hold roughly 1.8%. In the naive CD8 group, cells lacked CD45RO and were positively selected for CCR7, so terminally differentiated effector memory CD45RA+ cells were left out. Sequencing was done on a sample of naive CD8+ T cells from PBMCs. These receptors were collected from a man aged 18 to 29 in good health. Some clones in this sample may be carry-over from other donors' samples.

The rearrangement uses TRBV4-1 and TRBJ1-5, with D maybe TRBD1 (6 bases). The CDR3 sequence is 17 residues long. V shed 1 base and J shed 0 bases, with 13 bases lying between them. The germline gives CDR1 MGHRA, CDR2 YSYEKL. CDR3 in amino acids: CASSQVISGHSNQPQHF. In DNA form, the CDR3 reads TGCGCCAGCAGCCAAGTGATTTCGGGACATAGCAATCAGCCCCAGCATTTT.

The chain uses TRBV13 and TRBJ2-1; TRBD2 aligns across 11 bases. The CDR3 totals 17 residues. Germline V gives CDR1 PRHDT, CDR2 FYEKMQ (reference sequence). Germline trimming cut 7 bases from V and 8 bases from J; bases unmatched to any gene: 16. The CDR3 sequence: CASILSSGGSIRDEQFF. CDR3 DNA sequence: TGTGCCAGCATACTGTCTAGCGGGGGGTCTATTCGGGATGAGCAGTTCTTC. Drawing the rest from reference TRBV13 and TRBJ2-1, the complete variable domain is AAGVIQSPRHLIKEKRETATLKCYPIPRHDTVYWYQQGPGQDPQFLISFYEKMQSDKGSIPDRFSAQQFSDYHSELNMSSLELGDSALYFCASILSSGGSIRDEQFFGPGTRLTVL.

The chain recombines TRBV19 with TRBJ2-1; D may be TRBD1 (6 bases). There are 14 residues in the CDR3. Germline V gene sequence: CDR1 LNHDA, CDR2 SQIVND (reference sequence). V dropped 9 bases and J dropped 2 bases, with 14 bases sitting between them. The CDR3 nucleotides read TGTGCCAGCACTGACAGGTTTACCTACAATGAGCAGTTCTTC. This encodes CASTDRFTYNEQFF.

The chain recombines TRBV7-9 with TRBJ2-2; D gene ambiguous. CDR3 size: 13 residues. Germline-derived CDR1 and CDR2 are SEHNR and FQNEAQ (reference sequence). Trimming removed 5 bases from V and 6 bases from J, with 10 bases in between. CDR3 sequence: CASSPPPAGELFF. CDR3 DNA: TGTGCCAGCAGCCCCCCGCCGGCCGGGGAGCTGTTTTTT.

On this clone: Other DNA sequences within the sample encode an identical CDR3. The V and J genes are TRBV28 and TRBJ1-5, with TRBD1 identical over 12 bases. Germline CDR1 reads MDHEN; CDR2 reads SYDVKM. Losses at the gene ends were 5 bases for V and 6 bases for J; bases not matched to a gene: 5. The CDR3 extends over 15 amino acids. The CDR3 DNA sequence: TGTGCCAGCAGTCCTCGGGACAGGGGGCTTCAGCCCCAGCATTTT. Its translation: CASSPRDRGLQPQHF.

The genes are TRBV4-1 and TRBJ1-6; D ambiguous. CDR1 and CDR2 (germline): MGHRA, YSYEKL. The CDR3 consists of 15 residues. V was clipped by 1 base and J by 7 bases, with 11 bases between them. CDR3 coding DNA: TGCGCCAGCAGCCAAGTTATAGGGCCGAATTCACCCCTCCACTTT. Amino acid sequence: CASSQVIGPNSPLHF.

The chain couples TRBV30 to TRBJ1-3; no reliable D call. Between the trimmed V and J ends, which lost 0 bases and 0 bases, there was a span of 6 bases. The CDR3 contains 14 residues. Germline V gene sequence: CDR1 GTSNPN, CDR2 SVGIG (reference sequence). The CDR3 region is CAWSVGNSGNTIYF. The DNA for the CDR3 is TGTGCCTGGAGTGTGGGAAACTCTGGAAACACCATATATTTT.

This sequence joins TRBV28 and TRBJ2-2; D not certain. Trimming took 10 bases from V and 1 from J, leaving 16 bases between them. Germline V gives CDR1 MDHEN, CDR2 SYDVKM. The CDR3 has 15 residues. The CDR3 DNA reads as TGTGCCACTCAAACCGGGCAGATGAACACCGGGGAGCTGTTTTTT. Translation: CATQTGQMNTGELFF.

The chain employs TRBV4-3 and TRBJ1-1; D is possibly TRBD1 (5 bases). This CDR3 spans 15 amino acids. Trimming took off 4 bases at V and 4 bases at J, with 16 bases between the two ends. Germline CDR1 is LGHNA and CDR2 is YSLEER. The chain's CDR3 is CASSLLRRDGTEAFF. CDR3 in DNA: TGCGCCAGCAGCCTACTCCGACGGGACGGCACTGAAGCTTTCTTT.

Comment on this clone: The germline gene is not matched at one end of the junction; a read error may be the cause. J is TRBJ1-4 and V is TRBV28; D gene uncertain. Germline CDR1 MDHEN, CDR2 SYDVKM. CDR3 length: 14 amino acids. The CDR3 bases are TGTGCCAGCAGACCCCGAGCGGGGTATGACAAACTGTTTTTT. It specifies CASRPRAGYDKLFF.

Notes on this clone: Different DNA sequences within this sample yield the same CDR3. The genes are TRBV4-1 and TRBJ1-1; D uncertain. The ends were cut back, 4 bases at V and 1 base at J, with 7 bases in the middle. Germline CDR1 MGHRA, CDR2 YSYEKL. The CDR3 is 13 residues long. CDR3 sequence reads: CASSLRGNTEAFF. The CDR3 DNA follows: TGCGCCAGCAGCCTGCGAGGGAACACTGAAGCTTTCTTT.

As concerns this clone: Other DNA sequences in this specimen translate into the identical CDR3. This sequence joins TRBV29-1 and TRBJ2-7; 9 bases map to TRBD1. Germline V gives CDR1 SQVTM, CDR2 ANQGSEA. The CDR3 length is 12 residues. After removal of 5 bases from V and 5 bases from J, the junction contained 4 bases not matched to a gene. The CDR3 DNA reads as TGCAGCGTTACGGGACAGGGCCACGAGCAGTACTTC. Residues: CSVTGQGHEQYF.

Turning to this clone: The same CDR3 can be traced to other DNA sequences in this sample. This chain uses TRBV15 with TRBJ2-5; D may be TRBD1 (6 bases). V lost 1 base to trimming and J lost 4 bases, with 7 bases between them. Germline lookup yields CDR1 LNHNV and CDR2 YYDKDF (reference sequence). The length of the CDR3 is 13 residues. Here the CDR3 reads CATSRVRGETQYF. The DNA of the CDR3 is TGTGCCACCAGCAGAGTCAGGGGAGAGACCCAGTACTTC.

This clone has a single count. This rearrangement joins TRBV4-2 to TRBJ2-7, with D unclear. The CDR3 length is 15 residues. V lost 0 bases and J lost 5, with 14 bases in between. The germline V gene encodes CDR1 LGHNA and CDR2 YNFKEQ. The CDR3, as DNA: TGTGCCAGCAGCCAAGAAGGACCTCACCAGGACGAGCAGTACTTC. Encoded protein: CASSQEGPHQDEQYF.

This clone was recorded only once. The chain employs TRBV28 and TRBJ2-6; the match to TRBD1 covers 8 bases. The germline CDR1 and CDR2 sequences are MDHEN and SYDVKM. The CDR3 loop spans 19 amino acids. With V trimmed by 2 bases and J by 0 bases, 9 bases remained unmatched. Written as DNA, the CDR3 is TGTGCCAGCAGTTTAGATGGGGACAGGACGTTCTCTGGGGCCAACGTCCTGACTTTC. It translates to CASSLDGDRTFSGANVLTF. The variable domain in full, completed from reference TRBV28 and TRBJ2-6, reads DVKVTQSSRYLVKRTGEKVFLECVQDMDHENMFWYRQDPGLGLRLIYFSYDVKMKEKGDIPEGYSVSREKKERFSLILESASTNQTSMYLCASSLDGDRTFSGANVLTFGAGSRLTVL.

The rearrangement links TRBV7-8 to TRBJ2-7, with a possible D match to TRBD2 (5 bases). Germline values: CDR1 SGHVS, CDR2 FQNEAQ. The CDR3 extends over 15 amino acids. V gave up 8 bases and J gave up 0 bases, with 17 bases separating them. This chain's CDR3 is CASLPGLRSSYEQYF. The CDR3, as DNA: TGTGCCAGCCTCCCCGGACTCCGGAGCTCCTACGAGCAGTACTTC.

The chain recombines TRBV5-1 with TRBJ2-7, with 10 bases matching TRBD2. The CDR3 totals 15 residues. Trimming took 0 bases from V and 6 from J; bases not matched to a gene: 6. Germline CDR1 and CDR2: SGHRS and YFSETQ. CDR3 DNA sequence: TGCGCCAGCAGCTTGGGGCTAGCGGGAGTCCGCGAGCAGTACTTC. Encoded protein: CASSLGLAGVREQYF.

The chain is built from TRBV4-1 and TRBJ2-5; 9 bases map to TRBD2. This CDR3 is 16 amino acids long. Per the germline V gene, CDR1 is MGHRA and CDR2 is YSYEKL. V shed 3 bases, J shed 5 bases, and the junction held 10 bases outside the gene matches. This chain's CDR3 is CASSHALGLAGETQYF. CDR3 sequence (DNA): TGCGCCAGCAGCCACGCACTGGGACTAGCTGGGGAGACCCAGTACTTC.

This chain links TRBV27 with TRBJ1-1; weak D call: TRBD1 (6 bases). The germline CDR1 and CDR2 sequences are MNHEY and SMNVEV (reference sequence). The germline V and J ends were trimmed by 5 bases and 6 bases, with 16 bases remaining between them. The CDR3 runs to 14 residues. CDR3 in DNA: TGTGCCAGCAGTCTACAGGGATTTGACCCTGAAGCTTTCTTT. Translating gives CASSLQGFDPEAFF.

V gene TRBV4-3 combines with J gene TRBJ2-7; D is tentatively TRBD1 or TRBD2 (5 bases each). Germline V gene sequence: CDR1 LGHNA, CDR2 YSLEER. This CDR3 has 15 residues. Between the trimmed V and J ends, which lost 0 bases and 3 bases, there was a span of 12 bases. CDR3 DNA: TGCGCCAGCAGCCAAGAATGGAGGCAGGGCTACGAGCAGTACTTC. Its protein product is CASSQEWRQGYEQYF.

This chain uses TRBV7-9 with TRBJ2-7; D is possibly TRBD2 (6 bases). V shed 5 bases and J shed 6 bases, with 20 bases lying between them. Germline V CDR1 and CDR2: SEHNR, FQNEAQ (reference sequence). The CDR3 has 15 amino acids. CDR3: CASSPIGGGYSEQYF. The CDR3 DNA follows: TGTGCCAGCAGCCCCATCGGGGGTGGTTACAGCGAGCAGTACTTC.

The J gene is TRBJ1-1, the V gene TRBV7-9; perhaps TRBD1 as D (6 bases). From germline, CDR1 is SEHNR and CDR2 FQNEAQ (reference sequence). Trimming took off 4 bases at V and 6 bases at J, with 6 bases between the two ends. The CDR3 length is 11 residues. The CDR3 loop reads CASSWTAEAFF. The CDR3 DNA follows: TGTGCCAGCAGCTGGACAGCTGAAGCTTTCTTT.

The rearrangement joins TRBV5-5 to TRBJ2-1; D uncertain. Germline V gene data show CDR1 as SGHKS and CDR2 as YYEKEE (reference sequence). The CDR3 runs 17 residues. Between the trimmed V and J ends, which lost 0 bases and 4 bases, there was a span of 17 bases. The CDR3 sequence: CASSLVSSVRAYNEQFF. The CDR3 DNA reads TGTGCCAGCAGCTTGGTTTCATCGGTCAGAGCGTACAATGAGCAGTTCTTC.

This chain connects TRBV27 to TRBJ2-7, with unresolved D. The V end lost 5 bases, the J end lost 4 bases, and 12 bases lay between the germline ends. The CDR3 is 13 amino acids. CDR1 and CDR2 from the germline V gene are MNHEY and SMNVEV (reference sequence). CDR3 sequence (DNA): TGTGCCAGCAGTCCCTCCTACGGTTACGAGCAGTACTTC. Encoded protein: CASSPSYGYEQYF.

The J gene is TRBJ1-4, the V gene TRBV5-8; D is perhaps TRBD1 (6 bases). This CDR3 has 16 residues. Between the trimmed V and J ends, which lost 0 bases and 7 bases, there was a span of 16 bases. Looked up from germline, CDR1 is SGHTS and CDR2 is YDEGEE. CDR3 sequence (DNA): TGTGCCAGCAGCTTGGGCCATAACAGGGAAGGTGAAAAACTGTTTTTT. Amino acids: CASSLGHNREGEKLFF.

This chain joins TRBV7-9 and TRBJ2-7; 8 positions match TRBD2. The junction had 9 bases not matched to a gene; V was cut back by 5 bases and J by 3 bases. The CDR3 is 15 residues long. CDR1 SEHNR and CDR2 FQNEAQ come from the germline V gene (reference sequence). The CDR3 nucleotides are TGTGCCAGCAGCAAACTAGCGGAGTCTCTCTACGAGCAGTACTTC. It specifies CASSKLAESLYEQYF. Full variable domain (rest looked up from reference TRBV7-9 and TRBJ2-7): DTGVSQNPRHKITKRGQNVTFRCDPISEHNRLYWYRQTLGQGPEFLTYFQNEAQLEKSRLLSDRFSAERPKGSFSTLEIQRTEQGDSAMYLCASSKLAESLYEQYFGPGTRLTVT.

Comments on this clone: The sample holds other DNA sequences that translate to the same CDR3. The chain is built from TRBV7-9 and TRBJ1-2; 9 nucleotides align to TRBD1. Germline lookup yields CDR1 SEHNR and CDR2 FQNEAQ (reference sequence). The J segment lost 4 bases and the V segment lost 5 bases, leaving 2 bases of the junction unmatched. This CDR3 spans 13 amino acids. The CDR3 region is CASSLGQGYGYTF. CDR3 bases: TGTGCCAGCAGCCTGGGACAGGGCTATGGCTACACCTTC.

The CDR3, as DNA: TGCGCCAGCAGCCAGGGGACAGGGCTAGGCAATCAGCCCCAGCATTTT. Amino acid sequence: CASSQGTGLGNQPQHF. This chain uses TRBV4-3 with TRBJ1-5; 9 bases align to TRBD1. The V gene's germline CDR1 is LGHNA and CDR2 YSLEER. Trimming at V came to 3 bases and at J to 2 bases, leaving 5 bases not matched to a gene. This CDR3 has 16 residues.

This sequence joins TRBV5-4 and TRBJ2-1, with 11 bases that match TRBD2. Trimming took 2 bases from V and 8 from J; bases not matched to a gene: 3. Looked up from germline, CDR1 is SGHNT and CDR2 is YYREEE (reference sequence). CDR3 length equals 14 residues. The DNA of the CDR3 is TGTGCCAGCAGCTTACTAGCGGGAGACGATGAGCAGTTCTTC. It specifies CASSLLAGDDEQFF.

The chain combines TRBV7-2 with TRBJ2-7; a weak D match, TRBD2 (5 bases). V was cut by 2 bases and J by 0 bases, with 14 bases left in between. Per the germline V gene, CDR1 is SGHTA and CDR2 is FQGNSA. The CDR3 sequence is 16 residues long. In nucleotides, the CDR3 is TGTGCCAGCAGCTTAAGTCGGACTCTTAGCTCCTACGAGCAGTACTTC. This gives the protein CASSLSRTLSSYEQYF.

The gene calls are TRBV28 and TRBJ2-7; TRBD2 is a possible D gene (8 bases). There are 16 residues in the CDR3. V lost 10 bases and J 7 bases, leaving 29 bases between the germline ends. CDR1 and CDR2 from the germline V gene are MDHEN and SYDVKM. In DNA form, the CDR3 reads TGTGCCATTTCAAACAGGGGACCGTTAGCGGGATGGGAGCAGTACTTC. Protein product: CAISNRGPLAGWEQYF.

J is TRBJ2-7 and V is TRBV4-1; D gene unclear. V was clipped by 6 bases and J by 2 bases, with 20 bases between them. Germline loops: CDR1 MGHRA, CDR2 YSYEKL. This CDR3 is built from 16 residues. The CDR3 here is CASSAKMVSDPYEQYF. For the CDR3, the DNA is TGCGCCAGCAGTGCCAAGATGGTTTCAGACCCCTACGAGCAGTACTTC.